The 22 T cell receptor beta chains below were found in one sample sequenced in a study of CD8 T cells in ankylosing spondylitis. Regarding the study as a whole: What seemed typical of ankylosing spondylitis blood was a TCR beta motif built from under 10 highly homologous variants.

TCRdb re-analysed the 5' RACE reads in MiXCR, keeping a single row per CDR3 protein. The sample lists around 430,000 distinct CDR3 sequences; about 15% were seen once. No antigen is known for these receptors. Sequences were obtained from blood, either unsorted or a sorted T cell fraction (not recorded which). These TCRs come from a male donor with ankylosing spondylitis.

The chain joins TRBV20-1 to TRBJ2-1, with 8 positions matching TRBD2. The CDR3 totals 18 residues. J was trimmed by 5 bases and V by 1 base; bases with no gene match: 16. Germline V lookup: CDR1 DFQATT, CDR2 SNEGSKA (reference sequence). CDR3 sequence reads: CSARGARLTGGHNNEQFF. The DNA for the CDR3 is TGCAGTGCTAGAGGTGCGAGGTTAACGGGAGGGCACAACAATGAGCAGTTCTTC.

This clonotype was recorded many times. The rearrangement joins TRBV6-5 to TRBJ2-2; TRBD1 might be the D (5 bases). Trimming cost V 2 bases and J 2 bases, with 15 bases left between them. The CDR3 sequence is 17 residues long. CDR1 and CDR2 (germline): MNHEY, SVGAGI. The CDR3 here is CASSYMYIRANTGELFF. CDR3 sequence (DNA): TGTGCCAGCAGTTACATGTATATCAGGGCTAACACCGGGGAGCTGTTTTTT.

For the CDR3, the DNA is TGCGCCATTCAGCTGGGCGGCACCGGGGAGCTGTTTTTT. Residues: CAIQLGGTGELFF. The chain carries TRBV5-1 and TRBJ2-2; no reliable D call. Germline loops: CDR1 SGHRS, CDR2 YFSETQ. Deletions cut 9 bases from V and 4 bases from J, with 13 bases between. This CDR3 spans 13 amino acids. The complete variable domain, with remaining parts taken from reference TRBV5-1 and TRBJ2-2, reads KAGVTQTPRYLIKTRGQQVTLSCSPISGHRSVSWYQQTPGQGLQFLFEYFSETQRNKGNFPGRFSGRQFSNSRSEMNVSTLELGDSALYLCAIQLGGTGELFFGEGSRLTVL.

This clonotype was found a few times. The chain joins TRBV28 to TRBJ2-7, with TRBD1 matching over 8 bases. The junction had 15 bases not matched to a gene; V was cut back by 4 bases and J by 7 bases. CDR3 length equals 16 residues. The germline V gene has CDR1 MDHEN and CDR2 SYDVKM. CDR3 sequence: CASSSPGTGGFGEQYF. The DNA of the CDR3 is TGTGCCAGCAGTTCACCCGGGACAGGAGGATTTGGAGAGCAGTACTTC.

This clonotype was observed a single time. This chain's CDR3 is CASSLAGLEQTQYF. CDR3 coding DNA: TGTGCCAGCAGCTTAGCGGGACTGGAACAGACCCAGTACTTC. The rearrangement uses TRBV7-9 and TRBJ2-5, with a tentative D call TRBD2 (6 bases). The CDR3 has 14 amino acids. V was clipped by 0 bases and J by 6 bases, with 11 bases between them. Germline CDR1 SEHNR, CDR2 FQNEAQ (reference sequence). Full variable domain (missing parts from reference TRBV7-9 and TRBJ2-5): DTGVSQNPRHKITKRGQNVTFRCDPISEHNRLYWYRQTLGQGPEFLTYFQNEAQLEKSRLLSDRFSAERPKGSFSTLEIQRTEQGDSAMYLCASSLAGLEQTQYFGPGTRLLVL.

This clonotype appeared a few times. V usage is TRBV10-3 and J usage is TRBJ1-3, with D uncertain. Trimming took 2 bases from V and 7 from J, leaving 9 bases between them. Germline CDR1 ENHRY, CDR2 SYGVKD. The CDR3 spans 13 residues. CDR3 nucleotide sequence: TGTGCCATCAGTGAGGGCAACGGGAACACCATATATTTT. Amino acids: CAISEGNGNTIYF.

This clonotype was detected a few times. This sequence joins TRBV5-1 and TRBJ2-3; weak D call: TRBD2 (7 bases). Germline-derived CDR1 and CDR2 are SGHRS and YFSETQ. This CDR3 comprises 15 residues. With 3 bases removed from V and 7 bases from J, the gap between germline ends came to 18 bases. The CDR3 DNA follows: TGCGCCAGCAGCTCCCTGGGGGGGGGGCAAAATACGCAGTATTTT. Its protein product is CASSSLGGGQNTQYF.

The rearrangement links TRBV7-2 to TRBJ1-6, with a possible D match to TRBD1 (5 bases). Germline assignment: CDR1 SGHTA and CDR2 FQGNSA. The germline V and J ends were trimmed by 3 bases and 9 bases, with 15 bases remaining between them. There are 15 residues in the CDR3. The CDR3 DNA reads as TGTGCCAGCAGCTTTGGGATCACAGGATCTTCACCCCTCCACTTT. It yields the protein CASSFGITGSSPLHF.

This chain uses TRBV6-5 with TRBJ2-7; TRBD1 agrees at 7 bases. The junction had 4 bases not matched to a gene; V was cut back by 2 bases and J by 3 bases. CDR3 length: 14 amino acids. Germline V gives CDR1 MNHEY, CDR2 SVGAGI. CDR3 residues: CASSYLGQNYEQYF. The DNA of the CDR3 is TGTGCCAGCAGTTACCTGGGACAGAACTACGAGCAGTACTTC.

CDR3 sequence (DNA): TGCAGTGCCCCACATTGGGCGGGCCAAGCGGGAGATACGCAGTATTTT. Translating it yields CSAPHWAGQAGDTQYF. The genes are TRBV20-1 and TRBJ2-3; TRBD2 is a possible D gene (6 bases). The ends were cut back, 6 bases at V and 5 bases at J, with 24 bases in the middle. Germline CDR1 reads DFQATT; CDR2 reads SNEGSKA (reference sequence). This CDR3 has 16 amino acids.

CDR3 DNA: TGTGCCAGCAGCAGAGGCCTAAACAATGAGCAGTTCTTC. It yields the protein CASSRGLNNEQFF. V gene TRBV7-3 combines with J gene TRBJ2-1; D remains unclear. V was cut by 5 bases and J by 5 bases, with 10 bases left in between. Germline CDR1 and CDR2: SGHTA and FQGTGA. The CDR3 is 13 amino acids.

This clonotype was seen ten or more times. This chain uses TRBV5-6 with TRBJ1-3, with D possibly being TRBD1 (5 bases). This CDR3 is 16 amino acids long. V lost 4 bases to trimming and J lost 0 bases, with 14 bases between them. Germline V lookup: CDR1 SGHDT, CDR2 YYEEEE. The CDR3 region has the DNA TGTGCCAGCAGCCCGCGGACACGTCACTCTGGAAACACCATATATTTT. Translated, it gives CASSPRTRHSGNTIYF.

The chain carries TRBV6-5 and TRBJ1-4, with no clear D. This CDR3 region has 15 residues. Germline CDR1 and CDR2: MNHEY and SVGAGI. V was clipped by 0 bases and J by 2 bases, with 7 bases between them. The CDR3 spells CASSYSSWTNEKLFF. The CDR3, as DNA: TGTGCCAGCAGTTACTCGTCATGGACTAATGAAAAACTGTTTTTT.

This clonotype was seen more than once but under ten times. V usage is TRBV6-1 and J usage is TRBJ1-5; tentative D call: TRBD1 (5 bases). This CDR3 is 15 amino acids long. Germline V gene lookup returns CDR1 MNHNS and CDR2 SASEGT. V was clipped by 3 bases and J by 2 bases, with 11 bases between them. CDR3 residues: CASSEGQTRNQPQHF. The CDR3 coding sequence is TGTGCCAGCAGTGAGGGGCAGACCCGCAATCAGCCCCAGCATTTT.

This chain joins TRBV12-3 or TRBV12-4 and TRBJ1-6; D remains ambiguous. V dropped 4 bases and J dropped 10 bases, with 17 bases sitting between them. There are 15 residues in the CDR3. The CDR3 DNA reads as TGTGCCAGCAGTTGGGAGAGAGACGGAAGGTCACCCCTCCACTTT. It translates to CASSWERDGRSPLHF.

This clonotype was seen at least ten times. The gene calls are TRBV20-1 and TRBJ1-4; no clear D. The CDR3 totals 15 residues. Trimming took 1 base from V and 7 from J, leaving 16 bases between them. Germline CDR1 and CDR2: DFQATT and SNEGSKA (reference sequence). Here the CDR3 reads CSARVPGLSSEKLFF. The DNA of the CDR3 is TGCAGTGCTAGAGTTCCGGGCCTTAGCAGTGAAAAACTGTTTTTT.

This clonotype was counted a few times. The chain has TRBV25-1 and TRBJ2-5; 9 bases are shared with TRBD1. This CDR3 has 16 residues. V trimming: 4 bases; J trimming: 4 bases; junction bases outside the gene matches: 10. The V gene's germline CDR1 is MGHDK and CDR2 SYGVNS. CDR3 protein: CASSGRFTGGGETQYF. DNA for the CDR3: TGTGCCAGCAGTGGGCGGTTTACAGGGGGCGGAGAGACCCAGTACTTC.

This clonotype has more than one count but fewer than ten. The chain couples TRBV3-1 to TRBJ2-1; D unresolved. Germline CDR1 LGHDT, CDR2 YNNKEL (reference sequence). The CDR3 is made up of 15 amino acids. Trimming removed 1 base at V and 4 bases at J, with 11 bases between. For the CDR3, the DNA is TGTGCCAGCAGCCAAGCGTCTAAACCTTACAATGAGCAGTTCTTC. Translating it yields CASSQASKPYNEQFF.

This clonotype was detected only a few times. The chain employs TRBV7-3 and TRBJ2-3; D is unresolved. CDR1 is SGHTA, CDR2 FQGTGA, per germline. The CDR3 has 14 residues. V was clipped by 6 bases and J by 3 bases, with 13 bases between them. CDR3 residues: CASSPGMATDTQYF. The CDR3 DNA reads TGTGCCAGCAGTCCTGGAATGGCTACAGATACGCAGTATTTT.

V is TRBV28 and J is TRBJ2-7, with D perhaps TRBD1 (6 bases). The CDR3 spans 12 residues. The germline gives CDR1 MDHEN, CDR2 SYDVKM. V lost 8 bases to trimming and J lost 6 bases, with 14 bases between them. CDR3 loop: CASSGVGLEQYF. CDR3 coding DNA: TGTGCCAGCTCAGGGGTCGGCCTCGAGCAGTACTTC.

This clonotype appeared many times. This chain connects TRBV12-3 or TRBV12-4 to TRBJ2-4, with D possibly matching TRBD1 (5 bases). The CDR3 spans 15 residues. Trimming left V 6 bases short and J 0 bases short, with 12 bases between. DNA for the CDR3: TGTGCCAGCAGAAAACAGGAGCTAGCCAAAAACATTCAGTACTTC. As protein: CASRKQELAKNIQYF.

This clonotype turned up a few times. The rearrangement links TRBV5-1 to TRBJ2-4; D is unresolved. CDR3 length: 14 residues. The V gene lost 4 bases and the J gene lost 2 bases, with 10 bases spanning the gap. The germline V gene encodes CDR1 SGHRS and CDR2 YFSETQ. The CDR3 reads CASSRGETKNIQYF. CDR3 coding DNA: TGCGCCAGCAGCCGCGGAGAGACCAAAAACATTCAGTACTTC.